Listed below are T cell receptor beta chains from one sample, sequenced in a study of T-cell memory formation after mild COVID-19. Each CDR3 protein gets one entry after TCRdb re-called the 5' RACE reads with MiXCR. The data show 550,000 to 700,000 distinct CDR3 sequences, roughly 17% seen once. Input material: PBMCs or a T cell subset sorted from them (not recorded which). Source of these receptors: an adult woman who had mild COVID-19 (a few samples of this study predate the infection). Cell type and time point are not known. CDR3s include the opening cysteine and the closing phenylalanine or tryptophan. A D gene is named only where the DNA matches it firmly. Clone size is not always given. Where it is, it says once, few, many or a class for expanded clones.

V gene,J gene,CDR3 length,clone size,D gene,CDR3 protein,CDR3 DNA
TRBV5-1,TRBJ1-2,15,few,NA,CASSSLTGSNYGYTF,TGCGCCAGCAGCTCCCTGACAGGTTCTAACTATGGCTACACCTTC
TRBV24-1,TRBJ2-7,16,NA,NA,CATSDPRRGRIYEQYF,TGTGCCACCAGTGACCCCCGGAGGGGGAGGATCTACGAGCAGTACTTC
TRBV7-3,TRBJ2-1,13,many,NA,CASSLTGDNEQFF,TGCGCCAGCAGCTTGACGGGCGACAATGAGCAGTTCTTC
TRBV9,TRBJ2-1,17,NA,TRBD2,CASSVFSGGSSYNEQFF,TGTGCCAGCAGCGTGTTTAGCGGGGGGAGCTCCTACAATGAGCAGTTCTTC
TRBV4-2,TRBJ1-4,16,few,NA,CASSPRSDRGNEKLFF,TGTGCCAGCAGCCCCCGAAGTGATCGGGGAAATGAAAAACTGTTTTTT
TRBV7-3,TRBJ2-1,17,few,TRBD2,CASSLLPRAGGYNEQFF,TGTGCCAGCAGCTTACTTCCTCGCGCGGGGGGGTACAATGAGCAGTTCTTC
TRBV12-3/TRBV12-4,TRBJ2-2,16,NA,NA,CASTQPRGSNTGELFF,TGTGCCAGCACCCAACCGCGGGGCTCGAACACCGGGGAGCTGTTTTTT
TRBV24-1,TRBJ2-7,13,NA,NA,CATSSRGQIEQYF,TGTGCCACCAGTTCGCGCGGACAGATTGAGCAGTACTTC
TRBV15,TRBJ2-2,14,NA,NA,CATSRDLNTGELFF,TGTGCCACCAGCAGAGACCTGAATACCGGGGAGCTGTTTTTT
TRBV7-2,TRBJ2-5,16,few,TRBD2,CASSLGTSGSFGTQYF,TGTGCCAGCAGCTTAGGGACTAGCGGTTCCTTTGGGACCCAGTACTTC
TRBV6-6,TRBJ2-3,13,NA,NA,CASSSGMADTQYF,TGTGCCAGCAGTTCCGGGATGGCAGATACGCAGTATTTT
TRBV7-6,TRBJ2-7,15,NA,NA,CASSLAQGPRHEQYF,TGTGCCAGCAGCTTGGCTCAGGGACCGCGGCATGAGCAGTACTTC
TRBV15,TRBJ2-3,15,NA,NA,CATSRDVGRTDTQYF,TGTGCCACCAGCAGAGATGTGGGACGCACAGATACGCAGTATTTT
TRBV24-1,TRBJ2-2,18,many,NA,CATSDLQGSSKNAGELFF,TGTGCCACCAGTGATTTGCAAGGTAGTAGCAAGAACGCCGGGGAGCTGTTTTTT
TRBV7-6,TRBJ2-1,11,NA,NA,CASSINNEQFF,TGTGCCAGCAGCATCAACAATGAGCAGTTCTTC
TRBV7-2,TRBJ2-1,15,few,NA,CASSLEAGYYNEQFF,TGTGCCAGCAGCTTAGAAGCGGGTTACTACAATGAGCAGTTCTTC
TRBV12-3/TRBV12-4,TRBJ2-7,14,few,NA,CASSLGGRHYEQYF,TGTGCCAGCAGTTTAGGAGGCAGACACTACGAGCAGTACTTC
TRBV5-5,TRBJ2-1,13,NA,TRBD1,CASSLGTGGEQFF,TGTGCCAGCAGCTTGGGGACAGGGGGCGAGCAGTTCTTC
TRBV10-3,TRBJ2-3,14,NA,NA,CATSFGSATDTQYF,TGTGCCACATCCTTCGGGTCCGCCACAGATACGCAGTATTTT
TRBV10-3,TRBJ2-7,14,NA,TRBD2,CAISGTSDSYEQYF,TGTGCCATCAGTGGAACTAGCGACTCCTACGAGCAGTACTTC
TRBV7-2,TRBJ2-5,15,once,NA,CASSYGTRVMETQYF,TGTGCCAGCAGCTACGGGACCCGCGTGATGGAGACCCAGTACTTC
TRBV25-1,TRBJ2-5,14,few,TRBD1,CASSGETGQETQYF,TGTGCCAGCAGTGGAGAGACAGGGCAAGAGACCCAGTACTTC
TRBV9,TRBJ2-2,14,NA,TRBD2,CASSVDGGTGELFF,TGTGCCAGCAGCGTAGACGGGGGGACCGGGGAGCTGTTTTTT
TRBV29-1,TRBJ1-1,9,NA,NA,CSGPRGSFF,TGCAGCGGGCCGCGGGGGTCTTTCTTT
TRBV24-1,TRBJ1-1,15,few,TRBD1,CATRASGQQNTEAFF,TGTGCCACCAGAGCTTCGGGACAGCAGAACACTGAAGCTTTCTTT
TRBV27,TRBJ2-1,15,NA,TRBD1,CASSLPGTGVNEQFF,TGTGCCAGCAGTTTGCCCGGGACAGGGGTTAATGAGCAGTTCTTC
TRBV19,TRBJ2-1,14,NA,TRBD2,CASTPLWGGNEQFF,TGTGCCAGTACCCCACTATGGGGGGGCAATGAGCAGTTCTTC
TRBV11-2,TRBJ2-1,13,NA,NA,CASSLPGSNEQFF,TGTGCCAGCAGCTTGCCGGGTTCGAATGAGCAGTTCTTC
TRBV6-2/TRBV6-3,TRBJ2-2,11,few,NA,CASANTGELFF,TGTGCCAGCGCGAACACCGGGGAGCTGTTTTTT
TRBV25-1,TRBJ2-5,13,NA,TRBD1,CASTTGVQETQYF,TGTGCCAGCACCACAGGGGTCCAAGAGACCCAGTACTTC
TRBV9,TRBJ2-2,15,NA,TRBD1,CASRRDRVNTGELFF,TGTGCCAGCAGACGGGACAGGGTGAACACCGGGGAGCTGTTTTTT
TRBV7-9,TRBJ1-6,18,few,NA,CASSWEGGTGLYNSPLHF,TGTGCCAGCAGCTGGGAAGGGGGAACAGGTCTCTATAATTCACCCCTCCACTTT
TRBV5-5,TRBJ2-3,13,NA,NA,CASSLVLADTQYF,TGTGCCAGCAGCTTGGTACTCGCAGATACGCAGTATTTT
TRBV4-3,TRBJ1-3,14,few,NA,CASSDSSGGNTIYF,TGCGCCAGCAGCGACAGCTCAGGTGGAAACACCATATATTTT
TRBV9,TRBJ2-7,15,NA,NA,CASSPEPGIYVEQYF,TGTGCCAGCAGCCCCGAGCCAGGGATTTACGTCGAGCAGTACTTC
TRBV6-5,TRBJ2-6,14,NA,NA,CASGGVSGANVLTF,TGTGCCAGCGGCGGAGTCTCTGGGGCCAACGTCCTGACTTTC
TRBV7-9,TRBJ1-2,15,NA,NA,CASSLTGANNNGYTF,TGTGCCAGCAGCTTAACCGGGGCTAACAACAATGGCTACACCTTC
TRBV24-1,TRBJ1-2,8,few,NA,CATFIFHF,TGTGCCACTTTCATCTTTCACTTC
TRBV10-3,TRBJ2-7,15,few,NA,CAISESVAGAYEQYF,TGTGCCATCAGTGAGTCGGTGGCAGGAGCCTACGAGCAGTACTTC
TRBV2,TRBJ1-1,13,NA,NA,CASKQVVGTEAFF,TGTGCCAGCAAACAGGTGGTCGGCACTGAAGCTTTCTTT
TRBV30,TRBJ2-1,14,NA,NA,CAWSGTVIYNEQFF,TGTGCCTGGAGTGGGACAGTTATATACAATGAGCAGTTCTTC
TRBV7-8,TRBJ2-3,13,few,NA,CASSFGITDTQYF,TGTGCCAGCAGCTTCGGGATAACAGATACGCAGTATTTT
TRBV5-1,TRBJ2-3,12,many,NA,CASSLAGDTQYF,TGCGCCAGCAGCTTGGCAGGGGATACGCAGTATTTT
TRBV2,TRBJ2-2,13,once,NA,CASSEGSTGELFF,TGTGCCAGCAGTGAAGGTTCCACCGGGGAGCTGTTTTTT
TRBV7-6,TRBJ2-3,16,NA,TRBD2,CASRGPSGASTDTQYF,TGTGCCAGCAGAGGGCCTAGCGGGGCCTCCACAGATACGCAGTATTTT
TRBV12-3/TRBV12-4,TRBJ2-5,16,NA,TRBD1,CASSPGEGQFQETQYF,TGTGCCAGCAGTCCTGGAGAGGGACAGTTCCAAGAGACCCAGTACTTC